This TCR beta chain was identified in a study of blood T cells in healthy people across ages. Whole-study findings and limits: The unsorted PBMCs prevented any conclusive comparison of naive versus antigen-experienced cells. TCR beta diversity per million T cells fell roughly linearly with age.

Primers used in a second PCR of roughly 6 to 11 cycles were a sample-barcoded 5' primer and a J-beta primer mix. Each CDR3 protein gets one entry after TCRdb re-called the 5' RACE reads with MiXCR. The table shows 790,000 or so distinct CDR3 sequences, with around 50% occurring only once. With respect to this clonotype: The target antigen is unknown.

Trimming stripped 4 bases from V and 10 bases from J, with 11 bases between. The CDR3 totals 12 residues. The germline V gene encodes CDR1 MNHEY and CDR2 SMNVEV (reference sequence). The rearrangement joins TRBV27 to TRBJ2-1, with D perhaps matching TRBD2 (5 bases). Sequencing input: blood. The clonotype comes from a man older than 75 in good health. CDR3 amino acids: CASSSGFGEQFF. CDR3 nucleotide sequence: TGTGCCAGCAGTTCGGGATTTGGCGAGCAGTTCTTC.